This TCR beta chain was observed in a study of shared clonotypes between healthy human individuals. Naive CD8 cells, CD45RO-negative and positively selected for CCR7, excluded terminally differentiated effector memory CD45RA+ cells. General study results and limits: Clonotype sharing among the donors was expected to vary with sequencing depth. Estimated richness was generally greater in naive than memory subsets.

Measured with immunoSEQ multiplex PCR; TCRdb has only the in-frame clones, and not every one. The sample lists more than 550,000 clones, about 90% occurring once. Concerning this clone: No antigen is known for it.

Trimming left V 3 bases short and J 6 bases short, with 18 bases between. The V gene's germline CDR1 is MNHNY and CDR2 SVGAGI (reference sequence). This CDR3 region has 16 residues. The sample comprised naive CD8+ T cells sorted from blood. This clonotype originated in a man aged 25-40 years in good health. The chain couples TRBV6-6 to TRBJ2-1; no reliable D call. CDR3 DNA sequence: TGTGCCAGCAGTTATTCTCTGTCAGTTGTCGCCAATGAGCAGTTCTTC. This codes for CASSYSLSVVANEQFF.